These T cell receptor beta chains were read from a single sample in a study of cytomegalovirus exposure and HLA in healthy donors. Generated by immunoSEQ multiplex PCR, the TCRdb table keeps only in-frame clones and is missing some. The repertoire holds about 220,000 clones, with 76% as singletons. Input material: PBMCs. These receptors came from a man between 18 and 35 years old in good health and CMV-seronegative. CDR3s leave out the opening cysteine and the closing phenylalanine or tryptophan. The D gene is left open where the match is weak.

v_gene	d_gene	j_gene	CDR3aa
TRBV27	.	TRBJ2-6	ASSFGGSGANVLT
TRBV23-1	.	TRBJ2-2	ASSPRTLGELF
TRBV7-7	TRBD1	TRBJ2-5	ASSQGQGGQETQY
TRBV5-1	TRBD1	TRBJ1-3	ASSLDRGSRSGNTIY
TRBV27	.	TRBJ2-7	ASSSLRVFTYEQY
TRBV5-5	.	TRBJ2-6	ASTSLPSSGANVLT
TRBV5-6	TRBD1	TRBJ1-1	ASSLAGTGGRAF
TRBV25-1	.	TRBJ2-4	ASSEPGAKNIQY
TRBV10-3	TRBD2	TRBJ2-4	AISPASGRVNIQY
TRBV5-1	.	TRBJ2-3	ASSLQGSDTQY
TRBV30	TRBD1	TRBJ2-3	ASTDRGQDTQY
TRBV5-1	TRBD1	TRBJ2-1	ASSFLGTGERGEQF
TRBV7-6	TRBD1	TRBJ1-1	ASSFPRTGDRAGAF
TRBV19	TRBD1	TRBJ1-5	ASSSQQGAFNQPQH
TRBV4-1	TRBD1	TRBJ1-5	ASSPGTELLWQPQH
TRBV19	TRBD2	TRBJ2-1	ASSTGTSSYNEQF
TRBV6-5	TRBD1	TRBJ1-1	ASSYTSGGTEAF
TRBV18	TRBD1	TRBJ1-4	ASSPDRGRHEKLF
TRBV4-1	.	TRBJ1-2	ASSQEGPPNYGYT
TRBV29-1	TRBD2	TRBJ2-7	SVNKAGRNSYEQY
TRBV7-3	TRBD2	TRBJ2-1	ASSLAGVGYNEQF
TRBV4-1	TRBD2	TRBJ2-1	ASSRAGAEAYNEQF